This TCR beta chain was sequenced in a study of shared clonotypes between healthy human individuals. Genomic DNA from each subset was divided evenly over several immunoSEQ plates. Assay: immunoSEQ multiplex PCR; the TCRdb copy retains only in-frame clones and omits some. The repertoire has approximately 2.5 million clones, just over 90% of them found once; the top ten carry roughly 0.13%. CD4+ cells yielded CD45RA+ naive and CD45RA-negative memory subsets. This clone was observed a single time. Its antigen is not identified. The germline gives CDR1 SGDLS, CDR2 YYNGEE. The CDR3 has 17 residues. V lost 0 bases to trimming and J lost 5 bases; unmatched junction nucleotides: 7. Study-wide results and caveats: In general, naive subsets displayed greater estimated richness than memory subsets did.

The chain links TRBV9 to TRBJ2-1; TRBD2 matches 11 bases. The specimen sequenced was naive CD4+ T cells sorted from blood. The subset denotes: CD45RA+ positively selected. The sequence derives from a man younger than 35 in good health. The chain's CDR3 is CASSVDVSGRGDNEQFF. The CDR3 DNA reads as TGTGCCAGCAGCGTAGATGTTAGCGGGAGGGGGGACAATGAGCAGTTCTTC. Filled out from reference TRBV9 and TRBJ2-1, the complete variable domain reads DSGVTQTPKHLITATGQRVTLRCSPRSGDLSVYWYQQSLDQGLQFLIQYYNGEERAKGNILERFSAQQFPDLHSELNLSSLELGDSALYFCASSVDVSGRGDNEQFFGPGTRLTVL.